The source of this TCR beta chain is a study of blood T cell repertoires in COVID-19 (dated by TCRdb to about 2020). About the investigation overall: Collaborator samples came from the United States, Italy and Spain and covered acute and convalescent phases of COVID-19. The material from the prospective study consisted of cDNA or gDNA derived from T cells, B-cell-depleted T cells, or PBMCs. The dataset comprised deeply sampled blood TCRbeta repertoires from subjects exposed to, actively infected with, or recovered from COVID-19. A freely available public database, intended as a resource for researchers studying the immune response to SARS-CoV-2, is where the repertoires were released. Samples came from the ongoing ImmuneRACE study (first 160 participants) plus 1,254 subjects from 6 global collaborators. Nearly every sample came with metadata listing a de-identified subject ID, COVID-19 status, age in years and sex. Where available, HLA class I and class II types were taken from metadata supplied by the sample provider and were not determined by assay-based typing.

Each collaborating institution followed its own protocols to collect whole blood in K2EDTA tubes. For TCRbeta analysis, collaborators shipped samples in one of three forms: frozen whole blood, isolated PBMCs, or DNA extracted from either of those sample types. Based on the germline V gene, the CDR1 and CDR2 sequences are SGHVS and FQNEAQ. V loses 0 bases of germline sequence and J loses 0 bases, and the interval between the two ends is 8 bases. CDR3 length: 15 amino acids, cysteine to phenylalanine. The sequence is cut down to CDR3 DNA, 45 bases in frame from base 1. TCRbeta CDR3 regions were amplified from genomic DNA by means of the immunoSEQ Assay, a bias-controlled multiplex PCR. On the authors' methods: Within the assay, amplification of reference gene primers was used to estimate how many nucleated cells each sample contained. Sequence reads were collapsed and filtered to measure the absolute abundance of every unique TCRbeta CDR3 rearrangement. Productive Simpson clonality was computed per sample as the square root of Simpson's diversity index over productive rearrangements. TCRdb obtained this table from immuneACCESS and retained in-frame rearrangements with V and J assigned. These tables miss some clones; where compared with another copy, unresolved V genes account for less than half of the shortfall, and the remainder is unexplained. V and J calls and clone size come straight from that table; D and trimming were deduced from the DNA. The sample table records over 50,000 clones; roughly 91% of these occur just once. About 7.8% of the sample belongs to the ten largest clones.

As regards this clone: The antigen this receptor binds is unknown. The input lacks base qualities; no much larger clone sits a single base away.

The investigation overall reported the following: Clinical and demographic metadata were provided uncurated, with the amount varying by source and participant.

This clonotype originated in a man over 45 with active COVID-19. This sequence uses TRBV7-8 and TRBJ1-1, with the D gene too uncertain to name. The sample taken for sequencing was peripheral blood. The DNA sequence follows: TGTGCCAGCAGCTTAGCCGCAGGCTTGAACACTGAAGCTTTCTTT. It translates to CASSLAAGLNTEAFF.